In this sample, the clone carrying this T cell receptor (beta chain) turned up many times. Its antigen is currently unknown. The entry originates in a study of blood T cells in healthy people across ages. Study observations and caveats: More naive CD4+ cells and higher diversity marked long-lived donors relative to aged donors.

Combining a sample-barcoded 5' primer with a J-beta primer mix, a second PCR ran for roughly 7 to 11 cycles. Via MiXCR, TCRdb re-called the 5' RACE reads, giving one row per CDR3 protein. The sample includes over 500,000 distinct CDR3 sequences, 40% to 65% seen only once; the top ten take approximately 12%. V lost 3 bases and J lost 3, with 17 bases in between. Germline V CDR1 and CDR2: SGHRS, YFSETQ. This CDR3 spans 16 amino acids. The V gene is TRBV5-1, the J gene TRBJ2-3; possibly TRBD1 or TRBD2 for D (5 bases each). The sequence was obtained from a woman of 80 years or more in good health. Sequencing was carried out using blood. CDR3 in DNA: TGCGCCAGCAGCTCGGGATGGGGCCGAGGAACAGATACGCAGTATTTT. It yields the protein CASSSGWGRGTDTQYF.